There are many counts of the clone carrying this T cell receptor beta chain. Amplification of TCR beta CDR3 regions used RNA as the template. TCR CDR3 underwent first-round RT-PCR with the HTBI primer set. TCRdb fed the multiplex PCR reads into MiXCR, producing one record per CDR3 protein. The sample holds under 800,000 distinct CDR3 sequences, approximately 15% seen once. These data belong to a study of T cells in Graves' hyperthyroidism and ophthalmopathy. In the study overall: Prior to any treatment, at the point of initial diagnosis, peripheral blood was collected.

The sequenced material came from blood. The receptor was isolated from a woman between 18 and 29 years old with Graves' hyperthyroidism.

The CDR3 here is CAWSRDSSYQPQHF. The CDR3, as DNA: TGTGCCTGGAGCCGGGACAGTAGTTATCAGCCCCAGCATTTT. The J gene is TRBJ1-5, the V gene TRBV30; 7 nucleotides agree with TRBD1. V trimming: 3 bases; J trimming: 5 bases; junction bases outside the gene matches: 7. This CDR3 is built from 14 residues. Looked up from germline, CDR1 is GTSNPN and CDR2 is SVGIG (reference sequence).